The 16 T cell receptor beta chains reported below all come from one sample, sequenced in a study of blood T cell repertoires in COVID-19 (dated by TCRdb to 2020 to 2021). Library preparation was by the immunoSEQ multiplex PCR assay. In its TCRdb copy, this immuneACCESS table keeps in-frame sequences only and misses some clones. Where compared with another copy, unresolved V genes explain less than half of these, and the others have no known cause. The sample includes about 140,000 clones, with 85% to 90% observed a single time. 5.4% of the sample is taken by the ten largest. The sequenced material came from peripheral blood. These receptors all stem from a human donor in a cohort sampled during active COVID-19.

The V call is TRBV4-1, the J call TRBJ2-3; the D gene is possibly TRBD2 (6 bases). This CDR3 is built from 14 residues. V was trimmed by 5 bases and J by 0 bases, leaving 9 bases between them. CDR1 is MGHRA, CDR2 YSYEKL, per germline. CDR3 nucleotide sequence: TGCGCCAGCAGCAGACTAGAAAGCACAGATACGCAGTATTTT. Its protein product is CASSRLESTDTQYF.

The genes are TRBV28 and TRBJ2-3, with a weak D call TRBD2 (6 bases). Germline loops: CDR1 MDHEN, CDR2 SYDVKM. V lost 7 bases to trimming and J lost 2 bases, with 13 bases between them. The CDR3 is 14 amino acids. This CDR3 is CASIPSEYTDTQYF. CDR3 DNA: TGTGCCAGCATCCCTAGCGAGTACACAGATACGCAGTATTTT.

The V and J genes are TRBV30 and TRBJ1-3, with TRBD1 as a possible D gene (5 bases). CDR1 and CDR2 from the germline V gene are GTSNPN and SVGIG (reference sequence). The CDR3 totals 13 residues. V was trimmed by 3 bases and J by 6 bases, leaving 12 bases between them. CDR3 bases: TGTGCCTGGAGCCTAGGACACGAAAACACCATATATTTT. Translating it yields CAWSLGHENTIYF.

The rearrangement uses TRBV29-1 and TRBJ2-1; 10 nucleotides line up with TRBD2. This CDR3 comprises 14 residues. CDR1 SQVTM and CDR2 ANQGSEA come from the germline V gene. Trimming took 5 bases from V and 6 from J; bases not matched to a gene: 7. In DNA form, the CDR3 reads TGCAGCGTTCCCCTAGCGGGAGCTTTCAATGAGCAGTTCTTC. This gives the protein CSVPLAGAFNEQFF.

The chain carries TRBV27 and TRBJ2-2; D gene ambiguous. V was pared by 2 bases and J by 8 bases, with 9 bases between. The CDR3 contains 13 residues. Germline loops: CDR1 MNHEY, CDR2 SMNVEV (reference sequence). CDR3 residues: CASSLVPGGELFF. The DNA for the CDR3 is TGTGCCAGCAGTTTAGTCCCCGGGGGGGAGCTGTTTTTT.

The rearrangement joins TRBV9 to TRBJ2-3; TRBD2 matches 10 bases. The CDR3 is made up of 16 amino acids. The germline gives CDR1 SGDLS, CDR2 YYNGEE. V was clipped by 4 bases and J by 3 bases; unmatched bases: 8. The CDR3 reads CASSPYSGGVTDTQYF. The CDR3 nucleotides read TGTGCCAGCAGCCCATACAGCGGGGGGGTAACAGATACGCAGTATTTT.

The genes are TRBV5-4 and TRBJ2-2; TRBD2 matches at 12 bases. Germline values: CDR1 SGHNT, CDR2 YYREEE (reference sequence). The CDR3 has 15 residues. Trimming cost V 0 bases and J 6 bases; bases outside gene matches: 0. CDR3 nucleotides: TGTGCCAGCAGCTTGGGACTAGCGGGGGCCGGGGAGCTGTTTTTT. Translated, it gives CASSLGLAGAGELFF.

V usage is TRBV25-1 and J usage is TRBJ2-1; D remains unclear. CDR1 and CDR2 from the germline V gene are MGHDK and SYGVNS. CDR3 length: 13 residues. Trimming pared 4 bases from V and 13 bases from J, leaving 17 bases between. The CDR3 DNA reads TGTGCCAGCAGTGTCTCCCAGGTACCCAAACAGTTCTTC. The encoded protein is CASSVSQVPKQFF.

The J gene is TRBJ2-7, the V gene TRBV5-1; 7 bases are a match to TRBD1. Unmatched junction bases numbered 5, after V lost 0 bases and J lost 2 bases. This CDR3 contains 15 residues. Germline V gene lookup returns CDR1 SGHRS and CDR2 YFSETQ. CDR3 loop: CASSLEQGPAYEQYF. The DNA for the CDR3 is TGCGCCAGCAGCTTGGAACAGGGGCCTGCCTACGAGCAGTACTTC.

This chain uses TRBV10-2 with TRBJ1-1; 7 bases fit TRBD1. Per germline, CDR1 WSHSY and CDR2 SAAADI. V trimming: 7 bases; J trimming: 5 bases; junction bases outside the gene matches: 7. CDR3 length: 13 residues. The CDR3 spells CASIRQGATEAFF. The DNA of the CDR3 is TGCGCCAGCATTCGACAGGGTGCAACTGAAGCTTTCTTT.

This clone has just one count. The gene calls are TRBV30 and TRBJ2-1; 7 bases line up with TRBD1. The J segment lost 4 bases and the V segment lost 0 bases, leaving 9 bases of the junction unmatched. The CDR3 is 16 residues long. The V gene's germline CDR1 is GTSNPN and CDR2 SVGIG (reference sequence). CDR3 sequence: CAWSVGSGGNYNEQFF. The CDR3 bases are TGTGCCTGGAGTGTCGGGTCAGGGGGAAATTACAATGAGCAGTTCTTC.

V usage is TRBV7-3 and J usage is TRBJ2-1; 9 bases are shared with TRBD1. Per the germline V gene, CDR1 is SGHTA and CDR2 is FQGTGA. Germline trimming cut 5 bases from V and 3 bases from J; bases unmatched to any gene: 5. The CDR3 runs 15 residues. The CDR3 here is CASSPWTGDYNEQFF. The CDR3 DNA follows: TGTGCCAGCAGCCCGTGGACAGGGGACTACAATGAGCAGTTCTTC.

The chain is built from TRBV10-2 and TRBJ2-2; weak D call: TRBD2 (6 bases). Trimming shortened V by 4 bases and J by 4 bases, and 13 bases separated the two germline ends. This CDR3 comprises 15 residues. The germline gives CDR1 WSHSY, CDR2 SAAADI. CDR3 in DNA: TGCGCCAGCAGTGGATCGGGAGTCGTCACCGGGGAGCTGTTTTTT. It encodes CASSGSGVVTGELFF.

The chain carries TRBV12-3 or TRBV12-4 and TRBJ2-5, with D tentatively TRBD2 (5 bases). Deletions cut 6 bases from V and 4 bases from J, with 9 bases between. This CDR3 contains 12 residues. CDR3 protein: CASRGRGETQYF. The CDR3 coding sequence is TGTGCCAGCAGAGGTCGGGGAGAGACCCAGTACTTC.

The chain employs TRBV11-1 and TRBJ2-5; TRBD2 aligns across 7 bases. This CDR3 region has 15 residues. Unmatched junction bases numbered 9, after V lost 4 bases and J lost 4 bases. In germline, CDR1 is SGHAT, CDR2 FQDESV (reference sequence). CDR3 in amino acids: CASSSRGGRGETQYF. In DNA form, the CDR3 reads TGTGCCAGCAGCTCCCGGGGAGGGCGGGGAGAGACCCAGTACTTC.

J is TRBJ2-5 and V is TRBV2; D gene uncertain. Trimming removed 2 bases at V and 6 bases at J, with 13 bases between. Germline values: CDR1 SNHLY, CDR2 FYNNEI. CDR3 size: 14 residues. CDR3 residues: CASSEWHSEKTQYF. The CDR3 bases are TGTGCCAGCAGTGAATGGCACTCGGAGAAGACCCAGTACTTC.